This entry lists 20 T cell receptor beta chains sequenced from one sample in a study of blood T cell repertoires in COVID-19. Assay used: immunoSEQ multiplex PCR; TCRdb lists only in-frame clones, some missing. Among about 180,000 clones listed, roughly 88% were seen once. Sequencing was done on a sample of peripheral blood. The receptors were sampled from a woman older than 75 with acute or convalescent COVID-19.

With respect to this clone: Its ends do not fully match the called genes, so a read error is possible. The CDR3 DNA sequence: TGTGCCAGCACTGAACGGGAGATTGCGTACTTC. It codes for CASTEREIAYF. This chain links TRBV2 with TRBJ2-7; D might be TRBD2 (6 bases). Looked up from germline, CDR1 is SNHLY and CDR2 is FYNNEI. CDR3 length: 11 residues.

Concerning this clone itself: The CDR3 does not close with the conserved phenylalanine or tryptophan, likely indicating a read error. Because the CDR3's place on the DNA is in doubt, the DNA is left out and the CDR3 is given as listed by TCRdb. V gene TRBV24-1 combines with J gene TRBJ1-1; the table assigns TRBD1, which was not confirmed against the DNA. Germline loops: CDR1 KGHDR, CDR2 SFDVKD. The CDR3 length equals 11 residues, ends included. This CDR3 reads CATDDRDTWGC.

This clone showed up just once. The genes are TRBV19 and TRBJ2-1; 8 bases are shared with TRBD1. Germline assignment: CDR1 LNHDA and CDR2 SQIVND (reference sequence). J lost 10 bases, V lost 8 bases, and 22 bases had no gene match. This CDR3 is 17 amino acids long. Here the CDR3 reads CASEGIGGTGRRAEQFF. DNA of the CDR3: TGTGCCAGTGAGGGGATAGGGGGGACAGGTAGACGGGCAGAGCAGTTCTTC.

The chain recombines TRBV6-4 with TRBJ1-3; D is uncertain. Per the germline V gene, CDR1 is MRHNA and CDR2 is SNTAGT. V was trimmed by 6 bases and J by 4 bases, leaving 10 bases between them. The CDR3 has 13 amino acids. For the CDR3, the DNA is TGTGCCAGCAGCGGCGACTCCGGAAACACCATATATTTT. It specifies CASSGDSGNTIYF.

The CDR3 nucleotides are TGTGCCAGCAGTTTAGACAGGGGGCGAAACTATGGCTACACCTTC. Its translation: CASSLDRGRNYGYTF. The rearrangement uses TRBV27 and TRBJ1-2, with TRBD1 identical over 10 bases. Germline CDR1 reads MNHEY; CDR2 reads SMNVEV (reference sequence). The CDR3 is 15 residues long. V lost 2 bases, J lost 2 bases, and 2 bases stayed unmatched.

This sequence joins TRBV5-1 and TRBJ2-7; TRBD2 matches 10 bases. The CDR3 is 19 residues long. Trimming removed 0 bases from V and 0 bases from J; junction bases left unmatched: 12. Looked up from germline, CDR1 is SGHRS and CDR2 is YFSETQ. The DNA of the CDR3 is TGCGCCAGCAGCTTGGCCGGGTCTAGCGGGAGACCCAGCTCCTACGAGCAGTACTTC. This gives the protein CASSLAGSSGRPSSYEQYF. Based on the CDR3 plus reference TRBV5-1 and TRBJ2-7, the full variable domain is KAGVTQTPRYLIKTRGQQVTLSCSPISGHRSVSWYQQTPGQGLQFLFEYFSETQRNKGNFPGRFSGRQFSNSRSEMNVSTLELGDSALYLCASSLAGSSGRPSSYEQYFGPGTRLTVT.

The genes are TRBV20-1 and TRBJ1-4; tentative D call: TRBD1 (6 bases). Trimming removed 3 bases from V and 5 bases from J, with 13 bases in between. The CDR3 extends over 14 amino acids. Per germline, CDR1 DFQATT and CDR2 SNEGSKA (reference sequence). CDR3 bases: TGCAGTGCTAGTAGGGGACAATCGAATGAAAAACTGTTTTTT. It translates to CSASRGQSNEKLFF.

The rearrangement uses TRBV7-9 and TRBJ2-7, with 7 bases aligning to TRBD2. Germline CDR1 is SEHNR and CDR2 is FQNEAQ (reference sequence). The CDR3 totals 16 residues. With 5 bases clipped from V and 1 base from J, the junction kept 11 bases outside the gene matches. The CDR3 loop reads CASSGEGREASYEQYF. The CDR3 nucleotides are TGTGCCAGCAGCGGAGAAGGGAGGGAGGCGTCCTACGAGCAGTACTTC.

This clone has a handful of counts. The chain couples TRBV19 to TRBJ1-2, with 9 bases matching TRBD1. This CDR3 region has 14 residues. V dropped 4 bases and J dropped 6; count of bases not matched to a gene: 6. The germline V gene has CDR1 LNHDA and CDR2 SQIVND (reference sequence). CDR3 sequence reads: CASSSGTGSNGYTF. The CDR3 DNA sequence: TGTGCCAGTAGTAGCGGGACAGGGTCGAATGGCTACACCTTC.

CDR3 protein: CASSQSGGQGGWYF. As DNA, the CDR3 is TGTGCCAGCAGCCAAAGCGGGGGGCAAGGGGGTTGGTACTTC. The genes are TRBV3-1 (or the pseudogene TRBV3-2) and TRBJ2-7; 9 nucleotides agree with TRBD2. After removal of 2 bases from V and 12 bases from J, the junction contained 11 bases not matched to a gene. Germline V gene sequence: CDR1 LGHDT, CDR2 YNNKEL (reference sequence). CDR3 length: 14 residues.

This chain uses TRBV4-1 with TRBJ2-1; TRBD2 matches 7 bases. The trim removed 4 bases at V and 5 bases at J, leaving 2 bases unmatched. This CDR3 spans 13 amino acids. CDR1 MGHRA and CDR2 YSYEKL come from the germline V gene. CDR3 in DNA: TGCGCCAGCAGCCCCCGGGGGGACAATGAGCAGTTCTTC. Translated, it gives CASSPRGDNEQFF.

V is TRBV19 and J is TRBJ1-2, with 8 bases lining up with TRBD1. The V segment lost 4 bases and the J segment 5 bases; nucleotides outside the gene matches: 9. The CDR3 extends over 15 amino acids. Germline V gene data show CDR1 as LNHDA and CDR2 as SQIVND (reference sequence). The CDR3 nucleotides read TGTGCCAGTAGTACAGGGGGCAATAAGTATTATGGCTACACCTTC. Amino acids: CASSTGGNKYYGYTF.

J is TRBJ2-2 and V is TRBV2; 8 nucleotides line up with TRBD1. V lost 7 bases, J lost 5 bases, and 9 bases stayed unmatched. The CDR3 contains 15 residues. Germline V lookup: CDR1 SNHLY, CDR2 FYNNEI. The CDR3 DNA is TGTGCCAGCACCGAGGACAGGGTAGGGACCGGGGAGCTGTTTTTT. Its protein is CASTEDRVGTGELFF.

This chain uses TRBV3-1 (or the pseudogene TRBV3-2) with TRBJ1-2; perhaps TRBD1 as D (6 bases). The ends were cut back, 1 base at V and 8 bases at J, with 26 bases in the middle. The germline CDR1 and CDR2 sequences are LGHDT and YNNKEL (reference sequence). The CDR3 totals 18 residues. The CDR3 region has the DNA TGTGCCAGCAGCCAAGGGGGGGGCACGGGCTATTTATCAAGGGGCTACACCTTC. This codes for CASSQGGGTGYLSRGYTF.

This rearrangement joins TRBV5-1 to TRBJ2-1; 8 bases are shared with TRBD1. CDR3 length equals 16 residues. The V gene's germline CDR1 is SGHRS and CDR2 YFSETQ. After removal of 2 bases from V and 6 bases from J, the junction contained 10 bases not matched to a gene. The CDR3, as DNA: TGCGCCAGCAGCTTAGTAGGCCCCGACAGGGGCAATGAGCAGTTCTTC. It specifies CASSLVGPDRGNEQFF.

The gene calls are TRBV2 and TRBJ1-2; possibly TRBD1 for D (6 bases). V lost 8 bases and J 0 bases, leaving 7 bases between the germline ends. The CDR3 runs 12 residues. Germline CDR1 and CDR2: SNHLY and FYNNEI. CDR3 sequence (DNA): TGTGCCAGCCGGACAGCTAACTATGGCTACACCTTC. This sequence encodes CASRTANYGYTF.

This sequence joins TRBV3-1 (or the pseudogene TRBV3-2) and TRBJ2-4, with D possibly being TRBD1 (6 bases). CDR1 and CDR2 (germline): LGHDT, YNNKEL (reference sequence). The CDR3 totals 17 residues. The V end was cut by 4 bases, the J end by 1 base, with 17 bases between. The CDR3 nucleotides read TGTGCCAGCAGCCCGTCCTCGACAGGACAGGCCAAAAACATTCAGTACTTC. This translates into CASSPSSTGQAKNIQYF.

This chain links TRBV13 with TRBJ1-6, with 7 nucleotides matching TRBD1. The CDR3 spans 15 residues. Trimming cost V 5 bases and J 7 bases; bases outside gene matches: 8. Germline values: CDR1 PRHDT, CDR2 FYEKMQ (reference sequence). CDR3 sequence reads: CASSASPGGNSPLHF. CDR3 DNA: TGTGCCAGCAGCGCTTCGCCAGGGGGAAATTCACCCCTCCACTTT.

The J gene is TRBJ2-3, the V gene TRBV11-2; D call uncertain. CDR3 length: 13 amino acids. Trimming left V 6 bases short and J 2 bases short, with 9 bases between. Germline V lookup: CDR1 SGHAT, CDR2 FQNNGV. CDR3 DNA: TGTGCCAGCAGGGGCCCCTCCACAGATACGCAGTATTTT. Amino acid sequence: CASRGPSTDTQYF. The full variable domain, in which reference TRBV11-2 and TRBJ2-3 provide the parts outside the CDR3, is EAGVAQSPRYKIIEKRQSVAFWCNPISGHATLYWYQQILGQGPKLLIQFQNNGVVDDSQLPKDRFSAERLKGVDSTLKIQPAKLEDSAVYLCASRGPSTDTQYFGPGTRLTVL.

This chain joins TRBV3-1 (or the pseudogene TRBV3-2) and TRBJ1-1, with unresolved D. V was trimmed by 4 bases and J by 5 bases, leaving 5 bases between them. Germline CDR1 LGHDT, CDR2 YNNKEL (reference sequence). The CDR3 length is 11 residues. The chain's CDR3 is CASSRETEAFF. CDR3 bases: TGTGCCAGCAGCCGGGAGACTGAAGCTTTCTTT.